Presented here are 25 T cell receptor beta chains from one specimen sequenced in a study of T cells in localized non-small cell lung cancer. TCRdb keeps only in-frame clones here, not all; method: immunoSEQ multiplex PCR. The table lists some 17,000 clones, approximately 82% of them singletons, with about 35% in the top ten. Sequences were derived from peripheral blood, sampled before any cancer treatment. All receptors derive from a male donor aged 60 or older with stage III lung adenocarcinoma.

The table lists this clone with a count of one. The chain combines TRBV2 with TRBJ1-5; no definite D call. V was pared by 3 bases and J by 5 bases, with 14 bases between. This CDR3 spans 15 amino acids. Germline V gene lookup returns CDR1 SNHLY and CDR2 FYNNEI. The DNA of the CDR3 is TGTGCCAGCAGTGATTATCAGTCAGTTGATCAGCCCCAGCATTTT. Translation: CASSDYQSVDQPQHF.

This clone was recorded only once. The chain carries TRBV5-1 and TRBJ2-6, with D perhaps assigned TRBD1 or TRBD2 (6 bases each). V gave up 8 bases and J gave up 2 bases, with 11 bases separating them. This CDR3 is 14 amino acids long. The germline V gene encodes CDR1 SGHRS and CDR2 YFSETQ. CDR3 nucleotide sequence: TGCGCCAGTCGGAGGGGGGCTGGGGCCAACGTCCTGACTTTC. This gives the protein CASRRGAGANVLTF.

The chain couples TRBV19 to TRBJ1-1, with 7 positions matching TRBD1. This CDR3 contains 15 residues. Germline-derived CDR1 and CDR2 are LNHDA and SQIVND (reference sequence). V was clipped by 7 bases and J by 5 bases; unmatched bases: 13. The CDR3 is CASNSGGTGRTEAFF. The CDR3 DNA is TGTGCCAGTAACTCAGGGGGTACGGGACGAACTGAAGCTTTCTTT.

The chain is built from TRBV11-2 and TRBJ1-1; no definite D call. The ends were cut back, 1 base at V and 6 bases at J, with 6 bases in the middle. Germline CDR1 is SGHAT and CDR2 is FQNNGV. The CDR3 totals 12 residues. The DNA for the CDR3 is TGTGCCAGCAGCTTAGGTTTATCTGAAGCTTTCTTT. Protein: CASSLGLSEAFF.

This clone was seen just once. The chain links TRBV5-4 to TRBJ1-5; no clear D. Germline V gives CDR1 SGHNT, CDR2 YYREEE (reference sequence). CDR3 length: 13 residues. V shed 0 bases and J shed 5 bases, with 6 bases lying between them. This CDR3 reads CASSLGRDQPQHF. In DNA, the CDR3 is TGTGCCAGCAGCTTGGGACGGGATCAGCCCCAGCATTTT.

The genes are TRBV6-1 and TRBJ1-1, with TRBD1 as a possible D gene (5 bases). The CDR3 covers 13 residues. Trimming cost V 3 bases and J 8 bases, with 13 bases left between them. CDR1 is MNHNS, CDR2 SASEGT, per germline. The CDR3 coding sequence is TGTGCCAGCAGTGATGACAGTACCCGGGAAGCTTTCTTT. Encoded protein: CASSDDSTREAFF.

This clone was recorded once. The chain uses TRBV7-9 and TRBJ2-1, with D possibly being TRBD1 (6 bases). Germline loops: CDR1 SEHNR, CDR2 FQNEAQ (reference sequence). The CDR3 is 13 residues long. V was pared by 11 bases and J by 6 bases, with 17 bases between. The CDR3: CAWASGGPNEQFF. The CDR3 bases are TGTGCCTGGGCGTCTGGGGGCCCCAATGAGCAGTTCTTC.

The CDR3 region is CASSPRTATNEKLFF. The DNA of the CDR3 is TGTGCCAGCAGCCCAAGGACAGCAACTAATGAAAAACTGTTTTTT. The chain has TRBV5-5 and TRBJ1-4, with TRBD1 as a possible D gene (6 bases). Germline V gives CDR1 SGHKS, CDR2 YYEKEE (reference sequence). V shed 4 bases and J shed 0 bases, with 10 bases lying between them. The CDR3 is made up of 15 amino acids.

This clone showed up just once. The CDR3 reads CASSFSIGTDTQYF. In DNA form, the CDR3 reads TGTGCCAGCAGCTTCTCAATCGGGACAGATACGCAGTATTTT. The rearrangement joins TRBV7-9 to TRBJ2-3, with no clear D. Germline values: CDR1 SEHNR, CDR2 FQNEAQ (reference sequence). This CDR3 has 14 residues. V lost 3 bases and J lost 3, with 10 bases in between.

This clone appeared a single time. This chain uses TRBV19 with TRBJ1-2; 7 nucleotides align to TRBD1. The germline V gene has CDR1 LNHDA and CDR2 SQIVND (reference sequence). The CDR3 runs to 16 residues. V shed 5 bases, J shed 1 base, and the junction held 10 bases outside the gene matches. CDR3 DNA sequence: TGTGCCAGTAGTCCAACCGGGACAGCTCATAACTATGGCTACACCTTC. Its protein is CASSPTGTAHNYGYTF.

This rearrangement joins TRBV7-9 to TRBJ2-4; D not resolved. CDR3 length: 15 amino acids. The V end lost 4 bases, the J end lost 0 bases, and 10 bases lay between the germline ends. Per germline, CDR1 SEHNR and CDR2 FQNEAQ (reference sequence). CDR3 nucleotides: TGTGCCAGCAGCTCGCTTTTTCTAGCCAAAAACATTCAGTACTTC. Translation: CASSSLFLAKNIQYF.

The chain combines TRBV10-1 with TRBJ2-3; 7 positions agree with TRBD2. Looked up from germline, CDR1 is WNHNN and CDR2 is SYGVQD (reference sequence). With 4 bases clipped from V and 2 bases from J, the junction kept 6 bases outside the gene matches. CDR3 length: 15 residues. CDR3 amino acids: CASSGAAGNTDTQYF. In DNA, the CDR3 is TGCGCCAGCAGTGGGGCAGCGGGAAACACAGATACGCAGTATTTT.

The J gene is TRBJ2-1, the V gene TRBV5-1, with 10 bases matching TRBD2. The CDR3 contains 13 residues. CDR1 and CDR2 (germline): SGHRS, YFSETQ. V dropped 6 bases and J dropped 4; count of bases not matched to a gene: 1. DNA for the CDR3: TGCGCCAGCAAACTAGCGGGGTACAATGAGCAGTTCTTC. This encodes CASKLAGYNEQFF.

The chain has TRBV7-9 and TRBJ1-4; D call uncertain. V was cut by 5 bases and J by 8 bases, with 15 bases left in between. This CDR3 is 14 amino acids long. Per the germline V gene, CDR1 is SEHNR and CDR2 is FQNEAQ (reference sequence). The CDR3 loop is CASSPSGIREKLFF. In DNA form, the CDR3 reads TGTGCCAGCAGCCCCTCGGGGATTCGGGAAAAACTGTTTTTT. Full variable domain (remainder filled in from reference TRBV7-9 and TRBJ1-4): DTGVSQNPRHKITKRGQNVTFRCDPISEHNRLYWYRQTLGQGPEFLTYFQNEAQLEKSRLLSDRFSAERPKGSFSTLEIQRTEQGDSAMYLCASSPSGIREKLFFGSGTQLSVL.

The chain links TRBV15 to TRBJ1-3; no definite D call. This CDR3 spans 16 amino acids. The germline V gene encodes CDR1 LNHNV and CDR2 YYDKDF (reference sequence). V lost 0 bases, J lost 0 bases, and 9 bases lay in between. CDR3: CATSRDWRNSGNTIYF. The CDR3 DNA follows: TGTGCCACCAGCAGAGATTGGAGAAACTCTGGAAACACCATATATTTT.

The chain combines TRBV18 with TRBJ1-1, with D possibly TRBD1 on 5 matching bases. The CDR3 covers 13 residues. Looked up from germline, CDR1 is KGHSH and CDR2 is LQKENI. V was cut by 3 bases and J by 5 bases, with 10 bases left in between. The CDR3 is CASSPQGETEAFF. For the CDR3, the DNA is TGTGCCAGCTCACCCCAGGGAGAAACTGAAGCTTTCTTT.

The gene calls are TRBV27 and TRBJ1-2; 9 bases agree with TRBD1. V shed 3 bases, J shed 7 bases, and the junction held 6 bases outside the gene matches. CDR1 and CDR2 from the germline V gene are MNHEY and SMNVEV (reference sequence). The CDR3 has 14 residues. The DNA of the CDR3 is TGTGCCAGCAGTTTGAACAGGGGGCCGAGTGGCTACACCTTC. Its protein product is CASSLNRGPSGYTF.

V usage is TRBV6-6 and J usage is TRBJ2-7, with D hard to call. Trimming removed 5 bases at V and 2 bases at J, with 10 bases between. The germline CDR1 and CDR2 sequences are MNHNY and SVGAGI (reference sequence). CDR3 length: 13 residues. The CDR3, as DNA: TGTGCCAGCAGTCATCTGGGTGCCTACGAGCAGTACTTC. This sequence encodes CASSHLGAYEQYF.

This chain joins TRBV18 and TRBJ1-4; D not resolved. The CDR3 loop spans 13 amino acids. CDR1 KGHSH and CDR2 LQKENI come from the germline V gene. V was shortened by 7 bases and J by 7 bases, with 13 bases between the two germline ends. Here the CDR3 reads CASCNLYGEKLFF. Here the CDR3 DNA reads TGTGCCAGCTGCAACCTGTACGGTGAAAAACTGTTTTTT.

The genes are TRBV6-5 and TRBJ1-1, with a weak D call TRBD1 (6 bases). Per germline, CDR1 MNHEY and CDR2 SVGAGI. V lost 0 bases and J 6 bases, leaving 8 bases between the germline ends. CDR3 length: 13 amino acids. CDR3 coding DNA: TGTGCCAGCAGTTACTCTGGGGGCTCTGAAGCTTTCTTT. Residues: CASSYSGGSEAFF.

This chain uses TRBV6-1 with TRBJ1-1; TRBD1 agrees at 7 bases. The V gene end was trimmed by 7 bases and the J gene end by 1 base; junction bases not matched to a gene: 9. The CDR3 length is 15 residues. Germline-derived CDR1 and CDR2 are MNHNS and SASEGT. CDR3 residues: CASNFRQGGNTEAFF. The CDR3, as DNA: TGTGCCAGCAACTTTAGACAGGGAGGGAACACTGAAGCTTTCTTT.

The DNA of the CDR3 is TGCGCCAGCAGCTTGGGTTCGGTTTCCGGGGAGCTGTTTTTT. Its protein is CASSLGSVSGELFF. The chain recombines TRBV5-1 with TRBJ2-2; D is undetermined. The V gene lost 0 bases and the J gene lost 6 bases, with 9 bases spanning the gap. Germline V gene sequence: CDR1 SGHRS, CDR2 YFSETQ. The CDR3 covers 14 residues.

The chain links TRBV18 to TRBJ1-4, with no clear D. Per germline, CDR1 KGHSH and CDR2 LQKENI. Trimming took 0 bases from V and 0 from J, leaving 11 bases between them. The length of the CDR3 is 17 residues. The CDR3 coding sequence is TGTGCCAGCTCACCACCTGAGGCGGGTTCAACTAATGAAAAACTGTTTTTT. Translating gives CASSPPEAGSTNEKLFF. The full variable domain, with the rest looked up from reference TRBV18 and TRBJ1-4, is NAGVMQNPRHLVRRRGQEARLRCSPMKGHSHVYWYRQLPEEGLKFMVYLQKENIIDESGMPKERFSAEFPKEGPSILRIQQVVRGDSAAYFCASSPPEAGSTNEKLFFGSGTQLSVL.

The rearrangement links TRBV5-4 to TRBJ1-2; TRBD1 matches 7 bases. The CDR3 length is 16 residues. The germline V gene encodes CDR1 SGHNT and CDR2 YYREEE (reference sequence). With 3 bases clipped from V and 2 bases from J, the junction kept 10 bases outside the gene matches. The CDR3 coding sequence is TGTGCCAGCAGCTCAGTACAGGGGTTAATGAACTATGGCTACACCTTC. It specifies CASSSVQGLMNYGYTF. Full variable domain (missing parts from reference TRBV5-4 and TRBJ1-2): ETGVTQSPTHLIKTRGQQVTLRCSSQSGHNTVSWYQQALGQGPQFIFQYYREEENGRGNFPPRFSGLQFPNYSSELNVNALELDDSALYLCASSSVQGLMNYGYTFGSGTRLTVV.

The rearrangement uses TRBV7-2 and TRBJ1-1; the D is unclear. Between the trimmed V and J ends, which lost 1 base and 1 base, there was a span of 4 bases. Per germline, CDR1 SGHTA and CDR2 FQGNSA. The CDR3 sequence is 13 residues long. In nucleotides, the CDR3 is TGTGCCAGCAGCTTAGTGGGGAACACTGAAGCTTTCTTT. Its translation: CASSLVGNTEAFF.